Listed below are T cell receptor beta chains from one sample, sequenced in a study of control samples from healthy donors and cancer patients. The repertoire was sequenced with immunoSEQ multiplex PCR; TCRdb's copy has only in-frame clones and lacks some. Here the sample spans roughly 100,000 clones, about nine tenths being singletons. Sequences were obtained from blood. The source is a human donor in good health. The donor label of this sample is uncertain. Both conserved end residues are part of each CDR3. D genes are given only for firm matches. Some rows mark clone size as missing; the rest say once, few, many or name a class of expanded clone.

d_call: TRBD2
clone_size: NA
j_call: TRBJ2-5
v_call: TRBV7-9
cdr3_nt: TGTGCCAGCAGCTTGAGCGGGGGACAAGAGACCCAGTACTTC
cdr3_aa: CASSLSGGQETQYF

d_call: NA
clone_size: NA
j_call: TRBJ1-1
v_call: TRBV10-3
cdr3_nt: TGTGCCATCTCTCCCGGGAACACTGAAGCTTTCTTT
cdr3_aa: CAISPGNTEAFF

d_call: NA
clone_size: NA
j_call: TRBJ1-2
v_call: TRBV12-3/TRBV12-4
cdr3_nt: TGTGCCAGCGGGATGGCTAACTATGGCTACACCTTC
cdr3_aa: CASGMANYGYTF

d_call: NA
clone_size: NA
j_call: TRBJ1-4
v_call: TRBV7-8
cdr3_nt: TGTGCCAGCAGCTCCCTGACAGGAATTAATGAAAAACTGTTTTTT
cdr3_aa: CASSSLTGINEKLFF

d_call: NA
clone_size: NA
j_call: TRBJ1-3
v_call: TRBV3-1/TRBV3-2
cdr3_nt: TGTGCCAGCAGCCGAACACACTCAACGTTCTCTGGAAACACCATATATTTT
cdr3_aa: CASSRTHSTFSGNTIYF

d_call: TRBD1
clone_size: NA
j_call: TRBJ1-2
v_call: TRBV6-1
cdr3_nt: TGTGCCAGCAGTGAAGTGAGGACAGGCCTCTATGGCTACACCTTC
cdr3_aa: CASSEVRTGLYGYTF

d_call: NA
clone_size: NA
j_call: TRBJ1-1
v_call: TRBV19
cdr3_nt: TGTGCCAGTAGTAGGACAGAGAACACTGAAGCTTTCTTT
cdr3_aa: CASSRTENTEAFF

d_call: TRBD1
clone_size: once
j_call: TRBJ1-2
v_call: TRBV6-5
cdr3_nt: TGTGCCAGCAGTCAAACCCGGACAGGAGGATATGGCTACACCTTC
cdr3_aa: CASSQTRTGGYGYTF

d_call: TRBD1
clone_size: NA
j_call: TRBJ1-1
v_call: TRBV2
cdr3_nt: TGTGCCAGCAAGCCGAGCCCAGGGGGCGGAATGAACACTGAAGCTTTCTTT
cdr3_aa: CASKPSPGGGMNTEAFF

d_call: NA
clone_size: NA
j_call: TRBJ1-2
v_call: TRBV20-1
cdr3_nt: TGCAGTGCTAGAGACGTGGTGGGCTACACCTTC
cdr3_aa: CSARDVVGYTF

d_call: TRBD1
clone_size: once
j_call: TRBJ1-2
v_call: TRBV13
cdr3_nt: TGTGCCAGCAGCCTCGGGACAGGGAATGGCTACACCTTC
cdr3_aa: CASSLGTGNGYTF

d_call: NA
clone_size: NA
j_call: TRBJ1-3
v_call: TRBV24-1
cdr3_nt: TGTGCCACCAGTGACCCCCGGGGCTCTGGAAACACCATATATTTT
cdr3_aa: CATSDPRGSGNTIYF

d_call: NA
clone_size: NA
j_call: TRBJ2-5
v_call: TRBV19
cdr3_nt: TGTGCCAGTAGGGCTTTTGGGGGGGAGACCCAGTACTTC
cdr3_aa: CASRAFGGETQYF

d_call: NA
clone_size: NA
j_call: TRBJ1-6
v_call: TRBV30
cdr3_nt: TGTGCCTGGAGTGTACATGGGACATTGAGCTCCTATAATTCACCCCTCCACTTT
cdr3_aa: CAWSVHGTLSSYNSPLHF

d_call: NA
clone_size: NA
j_call: TRBJ1-5
v_call: TRBV19
cdr3_nt: TGTGCCAGTAGTCGGGGTTCGGGCAATCAGCCCCAGCATTTT
cdr3_aa: CASSRGSGNQPQHF

d_call: NA
clone_size: NA
j_call: TRBJ1-2
v_call: TRBV9
cdr3_nt: TGTGCCAGCAGCGCTGAGGACAGTTATCCCTATGGCTACACCTTC
cdr3_aa: CASSAEDSYPYGYTF

d_call: NA
clone_size: NA
j_call: TRBJ2-5
v_call: TRBV20-1
cdr3_nt: TGCAGTGCTAGTTTAGACAGCTACGATAAGACCCAGTACTTC
cdr3_aa: CSASLDSYDKTQYF

d_call: NA
clone_size: NA
j_call: TRBJ1-3
v_call: TRBV11-3
cdr3_nt: TGTGCCAGCAGCCTTCACTCTGGAAACACCATATATTTT
cdr3_aa: CASSLHSGNTIYF

d_call: TRBD2
clone_size: NA
j_call: TRBJ2-3
v_call: TRBV24-1
cdr3_nt: TGTGCCACCAGTATCCCTAGCGGGGGTGGAGATACGCAGTATTTT
cdr3_aa: CATSIPSGGGDTQYF

d_call: NA
clone_size: NA
j_call: TRBJ2-1
v_call: TRBV9
cdr3_nt: TGTGCCAGCAGCGTAGAAGTCGGGGGCGTGAATGAGCAGTTCTTC
cdr3_aa: CASSVEVGGVNEQFF

d_call: NA
clone_size: NA
j_call: TRBJ1-4
v_call: TRBV6-2/TRBV6-3
cdr3_nt: TGTGCCAGCAGTAAACAGGCCATTAATGAAAAACTGTTTTTT
cdr3_aa: CASSKQAINEKLFF

d_call: NA
clone_size: few
j_call: TRBJ2-7
v_call: TRBV5-1
cdr3_nt: TGCGCCAGCAGCTGGGGACTGCCCTCCTACGAGCAGTACTTC
cdr3_aa: CASSWGLPSYEQYF

d_call: NA
clone_size: NA
j_call: TRBJ1-5
v_call: TRBV9
cdr3_nt: TGTGCCAGCAGCGTAGTCGGGGGCCCCATCGGTCAGCCCCAGCATTTT
cdr3_aa: CASSVVGGPIGQPQHF

d_call: NA
clone_size: NA
j_call: TRBJ1-4
v_call: TRBV3-1/TRBV3-2
cdr3_nt: TGTGCCAGCAGCAACGCGGGGGGGAATGAAAAACTGTTTTTT
cdr3_aa: CASSNAGGNEKLFF

d_call: TRBD1
clone_size: NA
j_call: TRBJ1-4
v_call: TRBV2
cdr3_nt: TGTGCCAGCAGTGAAGCTATTGGGACAGGGAATGAAAAACTGTTTTTT
cdr3_aa: CASSEAIGTGNEKLFF